This section outlines one TCR beta chain sequence together with its context. Per the study methods: Nucleated cell number was recorded as an estimate derived from reference gene primer amplification. Libraries were prepared by immunoSEQ multiplex PCR; TCRdb keeps only in-frame clonotypes and omits some of them. That table furnishes V, J and clone size, whereas the DNA furnished D and trimming. The top ten clones hold roughly 7% of a sample with about 160,000 clones, 86% of them seen once. These data belong to a study of blood T cell repertoires in COVID-19. Sequencing used peripheral blood. This receptor was taken from a man aged 45-65 years with active or convalescent COVID-19.

The CDR3 DNA reads as TGTGCCAGCAGCCACGGACTAGCGGGGGACCAAGAGACCCAGTACTTC. It yields the protein CASSHGLAGDQETQYF. The chain uses TRBV6-2 or TRBV6-3 and TRBJ2-5; 13 positions match TRBD2. There are 16 residues in the CDR3. V shed 6 bases, J shed 0 bases, and the junction held 4 bases outside the gene matches. The V gene's germline CDR1 is MNHEY and CDR2 SVGEGT.